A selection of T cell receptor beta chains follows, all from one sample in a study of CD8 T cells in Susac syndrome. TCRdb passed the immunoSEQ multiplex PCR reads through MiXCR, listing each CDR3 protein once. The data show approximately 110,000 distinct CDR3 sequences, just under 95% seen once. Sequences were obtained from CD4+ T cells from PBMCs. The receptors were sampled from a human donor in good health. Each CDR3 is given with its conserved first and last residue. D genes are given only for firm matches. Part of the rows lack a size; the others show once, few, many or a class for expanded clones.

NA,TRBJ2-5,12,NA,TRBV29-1,CSVIGNGETQYF,TGCAGCGTTATAGGGAACGGGGAGACCCAGTACTTC
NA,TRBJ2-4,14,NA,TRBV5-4,CASSDILAKNIQYF,TGTGCCAGTTCGGACATCCTAGCCAAAAACATTCAGTACTTC
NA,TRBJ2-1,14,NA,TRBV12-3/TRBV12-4,CASSPDHSYNEQFF,TGTGCCAGCAGTCCAGACCACTCCTACAATGAGCAGTTCTTC
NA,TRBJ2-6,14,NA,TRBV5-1,CASGDSSGANVLTF,TGCGCCAGCGGGGATTCCTCCGGGGCCAACGTCCTGACTTTC
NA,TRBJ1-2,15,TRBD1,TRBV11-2,CASSFQGTGAYGYTF,TGTGCCAGCAGCTTCCAGGGGACAGGGGCCTATGGCTACACCTTC
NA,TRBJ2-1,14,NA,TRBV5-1,CASSLALDPREQFF,TGCGCCAGCAGCTTGGCCTTGGATCCTCGGGAGCAGTTCTTC
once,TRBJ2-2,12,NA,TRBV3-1,CASSQPPGELFF,TGTGCCAGCAGCCAACCGCCCGGGGAGCTGTTTTTT
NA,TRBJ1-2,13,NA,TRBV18,CASSPAANYGYTF,TGTGCCAGCTCACCAGCAGCTAACTATGGCTACACCTTC
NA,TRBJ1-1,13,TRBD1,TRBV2,CASGQGVGTEAFF,TGTGCCAGCGGACAGGGGGTTGGAACTGAAGCTTTCTTT
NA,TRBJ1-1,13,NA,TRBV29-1,CSAREVEDTEAFF,TGCAGCGCCAGAGAGGTTGAGGACACTGAAGCTTTCTTT
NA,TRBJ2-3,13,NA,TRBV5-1,CASSLGDMDTQYF,TGCGCCAGCAGCTTGGGCGACATGGATACGCAGTATTTT
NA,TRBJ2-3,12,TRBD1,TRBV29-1,CSVKGGRDTQYF,TGCAGCGTTAAAGGGGGCAGGGATACGCAGTATTTT
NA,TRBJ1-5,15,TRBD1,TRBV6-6,CASSYSIRGNQPQHF,TGTGCCAGCAGTTACTCGATCAGGGGGAATCAGCCCCAGCATTTT
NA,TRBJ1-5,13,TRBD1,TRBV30,CAWSGQGNQPQHF,TGTGCCTGGAGCGGACAGGGAAACCAGCCCCAGCATTTT
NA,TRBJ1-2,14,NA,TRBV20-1,CSASEGGNGYGYTF,TGCAGTGCCTCCGAGGGAGGGAATGGCTATGGCTACACCTTC
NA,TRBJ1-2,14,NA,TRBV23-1,CASSGGRKGYGYTF,TGCGCCAGCAGTGGGGGCCGAAAGGGCTATGGCTACACCTTC
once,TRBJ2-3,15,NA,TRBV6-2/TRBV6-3,CASSYSAVRTDTQYF,TGTGCCAGCAGTTACTCGGCAGTCCGCACAGATACGCAGTATTTT
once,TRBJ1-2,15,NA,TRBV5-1,CASSLGGGSGYGYTF,TGCGCCAGCAGCTTGGGCGGGGGAAGCGGCTATGGCTACACCTTC
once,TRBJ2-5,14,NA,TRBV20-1,CSARVSRAQETQYF,TGCAGTGCTAGGGTTTCCCGGGCCCAAGAGACCCAGTACTTC
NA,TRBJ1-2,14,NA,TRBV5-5,CASSSTGGAYGYTF,TGTGCCAGCAGCTCCACCGGGGGGGCTTATGGCTACACCTTC
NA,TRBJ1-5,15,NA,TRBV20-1,CSARGGGVYNQPQHF,TGCAGTGCTAGGGGGGGTGGGGTATACAATCAGCCCCAGCATTTT
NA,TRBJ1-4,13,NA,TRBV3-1,CASSQDRMAKLFF,TGTGCCAGCAGCCAAGATAGGATGGCAAAACTGTTTTTT
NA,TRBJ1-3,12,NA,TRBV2,CASTGDGNTIYF,TGTGCCAGCACAGGGGACGGAAACACCATATATTTT
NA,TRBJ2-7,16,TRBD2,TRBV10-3,CAISRTSGRSSYEQYF,TGTGCCATCAGTCGGACTAGCGGGAGGAGCTCCTACGAGCAGTACTTC